This is a list of T cell receptor beta chains from one sample in a study of identifying expanded T cells in peripheral blood. The repertoire was sequenced with immunoSEQ multiplex PCR; TCRdb's copy has only in-frame clones and lacks some. The data contain about 58,000 clones, more than 70% of them singletons. The sample taken for sequencing was blood. Every receptor here comes from a person aged 18-69 years in good health. Each CDR3 is given with its conserved first and last residue. D genes are given only for firm matches. Clone size is given for some rows only: seen once, a few or many times, or a class if the clone is expanded.

J gene,D gene,clone size,V gene,CDR3 protein,CDR3 DNA
TRBJ2-2,TRBD1,once,TRBV15,CATSKGTGGLAGELFF,TGTGCCACCAGCAAAGGGACAGGGGGCCTTGCCGGGGAGCTGTTTTTT
TRBJ2-1,TRBD2,NA,TRBV7-6,CASSPERETYNEQFF,TGTGCCAGCAGCCCTGAGCGGGAGACCTACAATGAGCAGTTCTTC
TRBJ1-2,TRBD1,NA,TRBV18,CASSPQRVQGAGYGYTF,TGTGCCAGCTCACCACAACGGGTACAGGGGGCAGGATATGGCTACACCTTC
TRBJ1-2,NA,NA,TRBV6-5,CASNPGADRLYGYTF,TGTGCCAGCAACCCCGGTGCCGATAGGCTCTATGGCTACACCTTC
TRBJ1-1,NA,NA,TRBV7-9,CASSIPQGGNTEAFF,TGTGCCAGCAGCATTCCACAGGGAGGAAACACTGAAGCTTTCTTT
TRBJ2-3,TRBD1,few,TRBV7-8,CASSLRQGSPDTQYF,TGTGCCAGCAGCCTCCGACAGGGGTCCCCAGATACGCAGTATTTT
TRBJ2-2,NA,NA,TRBV11-3,CASSLVRDGELFF,TGTGCCAGCAGCTTAGTAAGGGACGGGGAGCTGTTTTTT
TRBJ1-1,NA,NA,TRBV6-1,CAGQQGTYTEAFF,TGTGCCGGCCAACAGGGAACCTACACTGAAGCTTTCTTT
TRBJ2-1,TRBD2,NA,TRBV27,CASSSRVAGPYNEQFF,TGTGCCAGCAGTTCGCGGGTAGCGGGACCTTACAATGAGCAGTTCTTC
TRBJ2-7,TRBD1,NA,TRBV4-3,CASSQVGTEVNYEQYF,TGCGCCAGCAGCCAAGTAGGGACAGAAGTTAACTACGAGCAGTACTTC
TRBJ2-1,TRBD2,NA,TRBV5-6,CASSSLAGAVNEQFF,TGTGCCAGCAGCTCACTAGCGGGGGCTGTCAATGAGCAGTTCTTC
TRBJ2-1,TRBD2,NA,TRBV7-2,CASSPRPPGGAYNEQFF,TGTGCCAGCAGCCCCCGCCCCCCGGGGGGTGCCTACAATGAGCAGTTCTTC
TRBJ2-1,NA,NA,TRBV28,CASSSLPNEQFF,TGTGCCAGCAGTTCGCTTCCCAATGAGCAGTTCTTC
TRBJ2-2,NA,NA,TRBV27,CASRLDSDTGELFF,TGTGCCAGCAGGTTGGATAGCGACACCGGGGAGCTGTTTTTT
TRBJ2-6,TRBD1,NA,TRBV25-1,CASSDNFRGQTGANVLTF,TGTGCCAGCAGTGATAACTTCAGGGGGCAGACTGGGGCCAACGTCCTGACTTTC
TRBJ2-2,NA,NA,TRBV29-1,CSVVHGIGTGELFF,TGCAGCGTTGTACATGGGATAGGCACCGGGGAGCTGTTTTTT
TRBJ2-5,TRBD2,once,TRBV5-1,CASSLGLAGGGETQYF,TGCGCCAGCAGCTTGGGACTAGCGGGAGGTGGAGAGACCCAGTACTTC
TRBJ1-2,TRBD1,NA,TRBV5-4,CASSFDRGANYGYTF,TGTGCCAGCAGCTTTGACAGGGGTGCCAACTATGGCTACACCTTC
TRBJ2-1,TRBD1,NA,TRBV5-1,CASSWSSGTGYNEQFF,TGCGCCAGCAGCTGGAGCTCCGGGACAGGGTACAATGAGCAGTTCTTC
TRBJ2-7,NA,NA,TRBV9,CASSVEGGLLYEQYF,TGTGCCAGCAGCGTAGAGGGAGGACTCCTATACGAGCAGTACTTC
TRBJ1-4,NA,NA,TRBV6-1,CASSKQGSVGEKLFF,TGTGCCAGCAGCAAACAGGGAAGCGTGGGGGAAAAACTGTTTTTT
TRBJ1-1,NA,few,TRBV18,CASSPDGNTEAFF,TGTGCCAGCTCACCAGACGGGAACACTGAAGCTTTCTTT
TRBJ1-1,NA,NA,TRBV7-9,CASSLGSRGGVTEAFF,TGTGCCAGCAGCTTAGGCTCACGTGGGGGAGTCACTGAAGCTTTCTTT
TRBJ2-1,TRBD2,NA,TRBV7-3,CASSSHTSGRARDEQFF,TGTGCCAGCAGCTCCCATACTAGCGGGAGGGCCAGGGATGAGCAGTTCTTC
TRBJ1-1,TRBD1,NA,TRBV19,CASSPPGQGKAFF,TGTGCCAGTAGTCCACCGGGACAGGGGAAAGCTTTCTTT
TRBJ1-2,NA,NA,TRBV7-2,CASSPSILEGYTF,TGTGCCAGCAGCCCTTCGATCTTAGAAGGCTACACCTTC
TRBJ2-7,NA,NA,TRBV7-2,CASSLVYISYEQYF,TGTGCCAGCAGCTTAGTATATATTTCCTACGAGCAGTACTTC
TRBJ1-2,NA,NA,TRBV30,CAWSVGQVYGYTF,TGTGCCTGGAGTGTAGGCCAGGTCTATGGCTACACCTTC
TRBJ2-7,NA,once,TRBV4-3,CASSQAPGRTKDYEQYF,TGCGCCAGCAGCCAAGCCCCGGGACGGACTAAAGACTACGAGCAGTACTTC
TRBJ2-1,TRBD1,NA,TRBV30,CAWSPQGAPPEQFF,TGTGCCTGGAGTCCCCAGGGGGCGCCTCCGGAGCAGTTCTTC
TRBJ1-2,NA,NA,TRBV28,CASSLRTAYGYTF,TGTGCCAGCAGTTTAAGGACAGCATATGGCTACACCTTC
TRBJ1-1,NA,NA,TRBV12-5,CASGPDGNTEAFF,TGTGCTAGTGGACCCGACGGAAACACTGAAGCTTTCTTT
TRBJ1-5,NA,once,TRBV21-1,CASSKEGQGAENQPQHF,TGTGCCAGCAGCAAAGAGGGACAGGGGGCGGAAAATCAGCCCCAGCATTTT
TRBJ2-3,TRBD2,NA,TRBV13,CASSLDLAGADTQYF,TGTGCCAGCAGCTTAGACCTCGCGGGGGCAGATACGCAGTATTTT
TRBJ2-7,NA,NA,TRBV29-1,CSVNRDYEQYF,TGCAGCGTTAACAGGGACTACGAGCAGTACTTC
TRBJ1-1,NA,NA,TRBV28,CASSLGPTEAFF,TGTGCCAGCAGTTTAGGGCCGACTGAAGCTTTCTTT
TRBJ2-5,NA,NA,TRBV6-6,CASGQWVETQYF,TGTGCCAGCGGCCAGTGGGTAGAGACCCAGTACTTC
TRBJ2-1,TRBD2,NA,TRBV7-9,CASSLNRLAGVVNEQFF,TGTGCCAGCAGCTTAAATCGTCTAGCGGGAGTAGTCAATGAGCAGTTCTTC
TRBJ2-7,TRBD2,NA,TRBV6-6,CASSRVSGDSYEQYF,TGTGCCAGCAGTCGGGTCAGCGGGGACTCCTACGAGCAGTACTTC
TRBJ2-2,NA,once,TRBV7-2,CASSYDRANTGELFF,TGTGCCAGCAGCTACGACAGAGCTAACACCGGGGAGCTGTTTTTT
TRBJ1-1,TRBD1,NA,TRBV4-1,CASSQDLRGRTNTEAFF,TGCGCCAGCAGCCAAGATCTAAGGGGGCGGACGAACACTGAAGCTTTCTTT
TRBJ1-2,TRBD1,NA,TRBV7-2,CASSLGGTGGYGYTF,TGTGCCAGCAGCTTAGGAGGGACAGGGGGCTATGGCTACACCTTC
TRBJ2-7,NA,NA,TRBV2,CASNTLAANEQYF,TGTGCCAGCAATACCTTGGCGGCAAACGAGCAGTACTTC
TRBJ1-1,NA,NA,TRBV7-2,CASSPTGTEAFF,TGTGCCAGCAGCCCCACAGGGACTGAAGCTTTCTTT
TRBJ2-1,TRBD2,NA,TRBV7-7,CASSPIVAGASSYNEQFF,TGTGCCAGCAGCCCAATTGTAGCGGGTGCCAGCTCCTACAATGAGCAGTTCTTC
TRBJ2-7,NA,NA,TRBV20-1,CSGTAYYEQYF,TGCAGTGGGACAGCTTACTACGAGCAGTACTTC
TRBJ2-3,NA,few,TRBV9,CASSQITVGTDTQYF,TGTGCCAGCAGCCAAATTACAGTTGGCACAGATACGCAGTATTTT
TRBJ2-1,TRBD2,few,TRBV7-2,CASSPAGLAYNEQFF,TGTGCCAGCAGCCCGGCGGGACTAGCTTACAATGAGCAGTTCTTC